This TCR beta chain was retrieved from a study of control samples from healthy donors and cancer patients. The CDR3 is 14 residues long. Germline V gene lookup returns CDR1 SGHAT and CDR2 FQNNGV. V shed 10 bases and J 2 bases; nucleotides not matched to a gene: 10. Only in-frame clones appear in the TCRdb table, and some are missing; sequencing was by immunoSEQ multiplex PCR. The sample includes some 140,000 clones, roughly nine tenths of them seen just once. This receptor was obtained from a woman aged 25 to 39 in good health. Sequenced: blood. This chain uses TRBV11-2 with TRBJ2-7; TRBD1 matches 8 bases. As DNA, the CDR3 is TGTGCCACCGCCGCAGGACAGGGAACCTACGAGCAGTACTTC. This translates into CATAAGQGTYEQYF.